The clone carrying this T cell receptor (beta chain) was seen a handful of times. These data belong to a study of cytomegalovirus exposure and HLA in healthy donors. The PCR made use of 60 Vbeta and 13 Jbeta primers. Measured with immunoSEQ multiplex PCR; TCRdb has only the in-frame clones, and not every one. Of about 160,000 clones detected, 79% appear once; the ten largest clones hold 2% to 2.5%. Trimming removed 3 bases from V and 1 base from J, with 6 bases in between. This CDR3 is built from 14 residues. Germline CDR1 and CDR2: MNHEY and SMNVEV (reference sequence). This chain links TRBV27 with TRBJ2-2; no clear D gene. The sequenced sample consisted of PBMCs. This sequence was found in a man aged 35 to 55 in good health and CMV-seronegative. The CDR3 is CASSFARNTGELFF. DNA for the CDR3: TGTGCCAGCAGTTTTGCGAGGAACACCGGGGAGCTGTTTTTT.